This TCR beta chain was profiled in a study of tumor and adjacent non-tumor tissue in lung cancer. For the study at large: Stage I to III disease affected about ten men and roughly 5 women aged about 30 to 85.

Study-wide findings and caveats: Patients with more diverse tumor TCRs had worse survival.

RNA was extracted from bulk tissue without any cell sorting. Note on this clonotype: The antigen remains unidentified. One end of the junction is discordant with germline, which a read error may explain.

TCRbeta libraries were built with three rounds of nested PCR, modified from ARM-PCR. One entry per CDR3 protein results from TCRdb running MiXCR on the multiplex PCR reads. Of 70,000 to 90,000 distinct CDR3 sequences in the sample, 77% were seen once. The CDR3 runs to 14 residues. The sequenced sample consisted of lung tumor tissue. The gene calls are TRBV12-3 or TRBV12-4 and TRBJ1-4; no reliable D call. The clonotype was recovered from a woman between 50 and 59 years old with non-small cell lung cancer. DNA of the CDR3: TGTGCCAGCAATTTTGGGAGCCCAAATGGAAAACTGTTTTTT. Its protein is CASNFGSPNGKLFF.